The present T cell receptor (beta chain) was sequenced within a study of shared clonotypes between healthy human individuals. Deep-level settings were used for running the assay. Using immunoSEQ multiplex PCR, the repertoire was profiled, and TCRdb retains in-frame clones only, with some absent. The data contain nearly 1,000,000 clones, 76% of them singletons. Overall study findings and caveats: Naive subsets generally exceeded memory subsets in estimated richness. Large sequencing depth failed to make sorted-subset sequencing complete, rarefaction showed. In contrast to clonotypes shared by all four donors, non-shared clonotypes had lower generation probabilities.

Germline values: CDR1 SGHRS, CDR2 YFSETQ. The CDR3 is made up of 13 amino acids. V was cut by 0 bases and J by 6 bases, with 6 bases left in between. Worth noting for this clone: Its antigen is not known.

This receptor was obtained from a man aged 18 to 35 in good health. Sequencing was carried out using memory CD4+ T cells sorted from blood. Subset described: CD45RA-negative fraction. The rearrangement links TRBV5-1 to TRBJ2-2; no definite D call. CDR3 DNA: TGCGCCAGCAGCTTGGTTACGGCCGGGGAGCTGTTTTTT. It codes for CASSLVTAGELFF.